This TCR beta chain was sequenced for a study of OX40 agonist ivuxolimab in advanced cancers. About the study: An agonistic anti-OX40 (CD134) antibody, ivuxolimab, was used to treat the patients. Study findings and constraints: Low normalized T-cell clonal expansion was also seen in some nonresponders. Clonal expansion was among the lowest in partial responders at 0.1-3.0 mg/kg, especially CD8+.

Some clones are missing from TCRdb's copy, which holds only in-frame ones; the method was immunoSEQ multiplex PCR. The table includes 25,000 to 35,000 clones, more than 75% detected once. Germline V CDR1 and CDR2: SEHNR, FQNEAQ (reference sequence). The CDR3 totals 17 residues. V lost 4 bases and J lost 7; bases outside the gene matches: 14. Comments on this clone: Its matching antigen is unknown.

The chain recombines TRBV7-9 with TRBJ2-4; 9 bases are a match to TRBD2. This material consisted of CD4+ or CD8+ T cells sorted from blood, taken in a trial of the OX40 agonist ivuxolimab. The TCR comes from an adult with an advanced solid tumor such as melanoma, head and neck, liver or kidney cancer. The CDR3 region is CASSSPTVGSGGNIQYF. The CDR3 bases are TGTGCCAGCAGCTCCCCCACGGTGGGAAGCGGGGGGAACATTCAGTACTTC.